The 17 T cell receptor beta chains in this list originate from one sample, sequenced in a study of CD8+ T cells in alopecia areata. Extracted from the samples, RNA was reverse transcribed into cDNA to serve as the sequencing template. Profiling relied on immunoSEQ multiplex PCR, and the TCRdb table lists in-frame clones only, not all of them. The sample lists 140,000 to 150,000 clones, roughly 53% occurring once. This material consisted of CD4+ T cells sorted from blood, taken at week 0. These receptors all stem from a human donor with alopecia areata.

This chain uses TRBV2 with TRBJ1-2; the D is unclear. The CDR3 contains 12 residues. From germline, CDR1 is SNHLY and CDR2 FYNNEI. Trimming took off 2 bases at V and 6 bases at J, with 7 bases between the two ends. The CDR3 is CASSEMRNGYTF. The CDR3 region has the DNA TGTGCCAGCAGTGAAATGAGAAATGGCTACACCTTC. The entire variable domain, with the rest obtained from reference TRBV2 and TRBJ1-2, is as follows: EPEVTQTPSHQVTQMGQEVILRCVPISNHLYFYWYRQILGQKVEFLVSFYNNEISEKSEIFDDQFSVERPDGSNFTLKIRSTKLEDSAMYFCASSEMRNGYTFGSGTRLTVV.

This clone was observed a handful of times. This chain joins TRBV9 and TRBJ2-1; no clear D gene. Trimming took 4 bases from V and 5 from J, leaving 4 bases between them. Germline V gene data show CDR1 as SGDLS and CDR2 as YYNGEE. The CDR3 consists of 11 residues. CDR3 loop: CASSTHNEQFF. In DNA form, the CDR3 reads TGTGCCAGCAGCACCCACAATGAGCAGTTCTTC.

The chain employs TRBV5-4 and TRBJ2-4, with a possible D match to TRBD2 (7 bases). CDR1 and CDR2 (germline): SGHNT, YYREEE (reference sequence). The V gene lost 0 bases and the J gene lost 8 bases, with 12 bases spanning the gap. The CDR3 extends over 14 amino acids. CDR3 in DNA: TGTGCCAGCAGCTTGGCATCGGGGGGCGACATTCAGTACTTC. It yields the protein CASSLASGGDIQYF.

This clone was observed at least ten times. This chain joins TRBV7-9 and TRBJ1-6; no clear D gene. Germline loops: CDR1 SEHNR, CDR2 FQNEAQ (reference sequence). This CDR3 region has 12 residues. V was clipped by 7 bases and J by 6 bases, with 7 bases between them. The DNA for the CDR3 is TGTGCCAGCACCGCAGTTAATTCACCCCTCCACTTT. Protein: CASTAVNSPLHF.

The chain recombines TRBV5-1 with TRBJ1-2, with D perhaps TRBD1 (6 bases). V lost 1 base to trimming and J lost 3 bases, with 7 bases between them. There are 13 residues in the CDR3. Germline values: CDR1 SGHRS, CDR2 YFSETQ. The CDR3 nucleotides are TGCGCCAGCAGCTTGTCAGGGGACTATGGCTACACCTTC. Translated: CASSLSGDYGYTF.

This clone was counted only a few times. The rearrangement links TRBV5-1 to TRBJ2-7, with 8 bases lining up with TRBD1. The ends lost 3 bases at V and 1 base at J; junction bases unmatched: 9. The CDR3 sequence is 16 residues long. CDR1 is SGHRS, CDR2 YFSETQ, per germline. CDR3 DNA sequence: TGCGCCAGCAGCTACCGGACAGGGACTTCTTCCTACGAGCAGTACTTC. Protein: CASSYRTGTSSYEQYF.

The chain uses TRBV25-1 and TRBJ1-2; a possible D gene is TRBD1 (6 bases). Trimming left V 2 bases short and J 7 bases short, with 17 bases between. The CDR3 has 15 residues. Germline V gene data show CDR1 as MGHDK and CDR2 as SYGVNS. CDR3 sequence reads: CASSEGGWGAGGYTF. For the CDR3, the DNA is TGTGCCAGCAGTGAAGGTGGCTGGGGGGCTGGTGGCTACACCTTC.

V usage is TRBV5-4 and J usage is TRBJ2-3; D unclear. CDR1 and CDR2 from the germline V gene are SGHNT and YYREEE (reference sequence). Trimming cost V 1 base and J 6 bases, with 6 bases left between them. The CDR3 consists of 12 residues. This CDR3 is CASSLHSDTQYF. In DNA, the CDR3 is TGTGCCAGCAGCTTGCATTCGGATACGCAGTATTTT.

V usage is TRBV7-2 and J usage is TRBJ2-1; TRBD1 is a possible D gene (5 bases). The V end was cut by 3 bases, the J end by 7 bases, with 7 bases between. Germline V gives CDR1 SGHTA, CDR2 FQGNSA. CDR3 length: 12 residues. In nucleotides, the CDR3 is TGTGCCAGCAGCTTGGACAAAAATGAGCAGTTCTTC. Its translation: CASSLDKNEQFF. Supplemented by reference TRBV7-2 and TRBJ2-1, the full variable domain reads GAGVSQSPSNKVTEKGKDVELRCDPISGHTALYWYRQSLGQGLEFLIYFQGNSAPDKSGLPSDRFSAERTGGSVSTLTIQRTQQEDSAVYLCASSLDKNEQFFGPGTRLTVL.

The V and J genes are TRBV2 and TRBJ2-5; D gene uncertain. Trimming removed 6 bases from V and 4 bases from J, with 3 bases in between. Germline values: CDR1 SNHLY, CDR2 FYNNEI. CDR3 length: 10 amino acids. CDR3 in amino acids: CASSVETQYF. In DNA, the CDR3 is TGTGCCAGCAGCGTAGAGACCCAGTACTTC.

V and J are TRBV11-2 and TRBJ2-7; D uncertain. V lost 0 bases and J 10 bases, leaving 13 bases between the germline ends. The germline V gene encodes CDR1 SGHAT and CDR2 FQNNGV. CDR3 size: 13 residues. The CDR3 sequence is CASSLEVLLNQYF. The CDR3 DNA reads TGTGCCAGCAGCTTAGAGGTCCTACTGAACCAGTACTTC.

The DNA of the CDR3 is TGTGCCAGCAGTTTACCCAGGGGCGGGGAGCTGTTTTTT. It codes for CASSLPRGGELFF. The rearrangement links TRBV27 to TRBJ2-2, with a weak D call TRBD1 (6 bases). There are 13 residues in the CDR3. Germline V gives CDR1 MNHEY, CDR2 SMNVEV (reference sequence). Deletions cut 2 bases from V and 7 bases from J, with 8 bases between.

In nucleotides, the CDR3 is TGTGCCAGCAGTTTATGGGGCAGAGCCTTCACTGAAGCTTTCTTT. It encodes CASSLWGRAFTEAFF. This chain uses TRBV27 with TRBJ1-1; TRBD1 might be the D (5 bases). The CDR3 totals 15 residues. Germline V gene sequence: CDR1 MNHEY, CDR2 SMNVEV (reference sequence). The V end was cut by 1 base, the J end by 4 bases, with 13 bases between.

The J gene is TRBJ1-5, the V gene TRBV5-6; 7 nucleotides match TRBD1. This CDR3 has 14 residues. Trimming removed 0 bases from V and 6 bases from J; junction bases left unmatched: 3. Germline CDR1 and CDR2: SGHDT and YYEEEE. The CDR3 reads CASSLGGGFQPQHF. In DNA, the CDR3 is TGTGCCAGCAGCTTGGGAGGGGGCTTTCAGCCCCAGCATTTT.

The rearrangement joins TRBV10-3 to TRBJ1-5, with a possible D match to TRBD1 (5 bases). The germline V gene has CDR1 ENHRY and CDR2 SYGVKD. Trimming stripped 11 bases from V and 7 bases from J, with 18 bases between. The CDR3 is 13 residues long. DNA of the CDR3: TGTGCCTCCACCGGGACCCCAAAGCAGCCCCAGCATTTT. Translating gives CASTGTPKQPQHF.

The chain uses TRBV23-1 and TRBJ1-1; D gene uncertain. TRBV23-1 belongs to the ORF category, with a function that is uncertain. V was pared by 0 bases and J by 6 bases, with 5 bases between. The CDR3 loop spans 12 amino acids. The CDR3 DNA follows: TGCGCCAGCAGTCAATCGGAATCTGAAGCTTTCTTT. Protein sequence: CASSQSESEAFF.

V gene TRBV5-1 combines with J gene TRBJ2-5, with 7 bases lining up with TRBD2. This CDR3 comprises 15 residues. The V and J ends lost 2 bases and 1 base, in that order; junction bases with no gene match: 5. Germline V gives CDR1 SGHRS, CDR2 YFSETQ. CDR3 nucleotide sequence: TGCGCCAGCAGCTTAGATTCGGGGGGCCAAGAGACCCAGTACTTC. The encoded protein is CASSLDSGGQETQYF.